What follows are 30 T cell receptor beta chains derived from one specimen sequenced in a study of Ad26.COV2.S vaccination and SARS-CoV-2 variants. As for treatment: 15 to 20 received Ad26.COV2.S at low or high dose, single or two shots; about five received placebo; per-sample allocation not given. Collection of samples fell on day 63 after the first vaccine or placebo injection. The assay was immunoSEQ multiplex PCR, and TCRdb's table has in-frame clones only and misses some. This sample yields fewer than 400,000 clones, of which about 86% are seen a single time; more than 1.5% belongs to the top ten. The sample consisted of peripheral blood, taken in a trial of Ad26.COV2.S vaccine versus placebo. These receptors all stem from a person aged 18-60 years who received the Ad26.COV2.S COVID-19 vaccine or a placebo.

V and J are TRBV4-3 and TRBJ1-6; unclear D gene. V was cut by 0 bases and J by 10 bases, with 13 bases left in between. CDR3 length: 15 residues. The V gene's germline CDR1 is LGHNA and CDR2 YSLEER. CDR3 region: CASSQDQVPGSPLHF. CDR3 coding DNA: TGCGCCAGCAGCCAAGATCAGGTTCCAGGATCACCCCTCCACTTT.

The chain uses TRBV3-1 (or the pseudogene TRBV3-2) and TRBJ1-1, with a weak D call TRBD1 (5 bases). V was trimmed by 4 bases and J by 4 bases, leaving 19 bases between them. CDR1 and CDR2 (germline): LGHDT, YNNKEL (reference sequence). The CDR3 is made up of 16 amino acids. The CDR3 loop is CASSPGTAMGGTEAFF. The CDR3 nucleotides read TGTGCCAGCAGCCCAGGGACGGCCATGGGCGGCACTGAAGCTTTCTTT.

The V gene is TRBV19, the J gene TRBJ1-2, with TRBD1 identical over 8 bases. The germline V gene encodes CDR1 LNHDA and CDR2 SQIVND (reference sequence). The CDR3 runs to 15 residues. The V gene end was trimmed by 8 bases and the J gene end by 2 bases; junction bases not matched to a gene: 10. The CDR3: CASRDRLSLNYGYTF. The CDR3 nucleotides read TGTGCCAGTCGGGACAGGCTTAGCCTCAACTATGGCTACACCTTC.

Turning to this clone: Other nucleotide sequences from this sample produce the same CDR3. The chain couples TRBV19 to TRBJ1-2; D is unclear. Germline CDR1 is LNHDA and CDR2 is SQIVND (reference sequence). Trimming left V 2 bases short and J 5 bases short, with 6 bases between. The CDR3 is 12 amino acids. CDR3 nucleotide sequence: TGTGCCAGTAGTATAACCGGGTATGGCTACACCTTC. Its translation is CASSITGYGYTF. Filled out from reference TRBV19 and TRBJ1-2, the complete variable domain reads DGGITQSPKYLFRKEGQNVTLSCEQNLNHDAMYWYRQDPGQGLRLIYYSQIVNDFQKGDIAEGYSVSREKKESFPLTVTSAQKNPTAFYLCASSITGYGYTFGSGTRLTVV.

The CDR3 region has the DNA TGCGCCAGCGCCGAACTAGCGGGGGATGCTGAGCAGTTCTTC. Its protein product is CASAELAGDAEQFF. This chain joins TRBV5-1 and TRBJ2-1; 11 bases align to TRBD2. The germline V gene encodes CDR1 SGHRS and CDR2 YFSETQ. This CDR3 has 14 amino acids. V gave up 7 bases and J gave up 9 bases; unmatched junction bases: 9.

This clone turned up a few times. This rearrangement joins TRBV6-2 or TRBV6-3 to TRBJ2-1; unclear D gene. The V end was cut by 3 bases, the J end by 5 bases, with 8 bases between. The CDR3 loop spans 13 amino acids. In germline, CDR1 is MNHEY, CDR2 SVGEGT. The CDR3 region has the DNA TGTGCCAGCAGTTATCAAGCCCACAATGAGCAGTTCTTC. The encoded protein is CASSYQAHNEQFF.

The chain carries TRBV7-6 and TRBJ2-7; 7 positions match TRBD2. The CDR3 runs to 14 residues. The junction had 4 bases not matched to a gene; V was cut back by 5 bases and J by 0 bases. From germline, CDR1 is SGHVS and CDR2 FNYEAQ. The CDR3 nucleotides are TGTGCCAGCAGCATGCGGGGGACCTCCTACGAGCAGTACTTC. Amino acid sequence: CASSMRGTSYEQYF.

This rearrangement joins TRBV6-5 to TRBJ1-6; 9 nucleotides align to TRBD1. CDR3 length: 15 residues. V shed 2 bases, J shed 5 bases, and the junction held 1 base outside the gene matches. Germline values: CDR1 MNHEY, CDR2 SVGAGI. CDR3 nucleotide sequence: TGTGCCAGCAGTTACGGGGACAGGGATAATTCACCCCTCCACTTT. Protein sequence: CASSYGDRDNSPLHF.

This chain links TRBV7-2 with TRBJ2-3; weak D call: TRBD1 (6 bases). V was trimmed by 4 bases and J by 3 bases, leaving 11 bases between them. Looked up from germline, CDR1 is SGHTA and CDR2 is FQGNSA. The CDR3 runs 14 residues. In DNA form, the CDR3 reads TGTGCCAGCAGCTCCACAGGGAGAACAGATACGCAGTATTTT. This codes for CASSSTGRTDTQYF.

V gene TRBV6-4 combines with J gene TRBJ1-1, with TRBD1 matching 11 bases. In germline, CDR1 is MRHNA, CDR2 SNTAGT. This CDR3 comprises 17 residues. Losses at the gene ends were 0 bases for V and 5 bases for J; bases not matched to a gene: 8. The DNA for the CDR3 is TGTGCCAGCAGTGACTCGAGACGGACAGGGGGCGGTACTGAAGCTTTCTTT. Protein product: CASSDSRRTGGGTEAFF.

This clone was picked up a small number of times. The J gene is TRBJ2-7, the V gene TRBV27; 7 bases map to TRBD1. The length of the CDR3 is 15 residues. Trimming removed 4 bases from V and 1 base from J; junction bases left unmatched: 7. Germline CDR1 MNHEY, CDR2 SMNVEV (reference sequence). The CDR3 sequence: CASSSRQGGSYEQYF. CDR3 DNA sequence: TGTGCCAGCAGTTCAAGACAGGGTGGGTCCTACGAGCAGTACTTC.

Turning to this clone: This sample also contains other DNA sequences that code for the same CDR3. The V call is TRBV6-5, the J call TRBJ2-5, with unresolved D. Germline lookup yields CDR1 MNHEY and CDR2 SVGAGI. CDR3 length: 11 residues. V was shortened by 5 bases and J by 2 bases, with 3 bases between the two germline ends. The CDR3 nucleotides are TGTGCCAGCAGTCAACAAGAGACCCAGTACTTC. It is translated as CASSQQETQYF.

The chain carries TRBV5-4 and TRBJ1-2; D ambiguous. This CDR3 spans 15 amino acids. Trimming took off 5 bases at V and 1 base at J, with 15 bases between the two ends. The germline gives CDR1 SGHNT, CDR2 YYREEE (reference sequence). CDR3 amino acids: CASRNPSAVNYGYTF. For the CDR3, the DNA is TGTGCCAGCAGAAACCCATCGGCTGTTAACTATGGCTACACCTTC.

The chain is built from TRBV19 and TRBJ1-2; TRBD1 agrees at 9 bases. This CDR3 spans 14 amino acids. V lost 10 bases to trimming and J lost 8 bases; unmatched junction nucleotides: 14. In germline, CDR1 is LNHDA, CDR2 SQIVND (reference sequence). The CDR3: CATPRQGERGGYTF. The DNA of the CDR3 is TGTGCCACCCCGAGACAGGGGGAACGGGGAGGCTACACCTTC.

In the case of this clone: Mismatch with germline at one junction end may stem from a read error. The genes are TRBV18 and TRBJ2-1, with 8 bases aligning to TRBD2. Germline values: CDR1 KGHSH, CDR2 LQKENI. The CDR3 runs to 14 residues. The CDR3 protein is CASSLTSVYDEQFF. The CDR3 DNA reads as TGTGCCAGCTCCCTGACTAGCGTCTACGATGAGCAGTTCTTC. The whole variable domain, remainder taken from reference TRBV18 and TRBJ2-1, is NAGVMQNPRHLVRRRGQEARLRCSPMKGHSHVYWYRQLPEEGLKFMVYLQKENIIDESGMPKERFSAEFPKEGPSILRIQQVVRGDSAAYFCASSLTSVYDEQFFGPGTRLTVL.

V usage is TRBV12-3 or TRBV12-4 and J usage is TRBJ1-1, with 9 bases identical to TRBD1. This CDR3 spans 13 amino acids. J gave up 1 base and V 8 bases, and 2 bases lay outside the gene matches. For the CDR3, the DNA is TGTGCCAGCCTGGGACAGGGGAACACTGAAGCTTTCTTT. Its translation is CASLGQGNTEAFF.

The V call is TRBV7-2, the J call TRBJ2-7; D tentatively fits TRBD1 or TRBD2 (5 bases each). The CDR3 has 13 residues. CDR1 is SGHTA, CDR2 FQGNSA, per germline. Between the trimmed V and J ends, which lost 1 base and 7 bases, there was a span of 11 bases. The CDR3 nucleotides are TGTGCCAGCAGCTTAGGGGGGACGGGGGAGCAGTACTTC. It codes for CASSLGGTGEQYF.

CDR3 loop: CASSPWQGTYGYTF. Written as DNA, the CDR3 is TGTGCCAGCAGTCCCTGGCAGGGGACCTATGGCTACACCTTC. The chain recombines TRBV6-5 with TRBJ1-2; D perhaps matches TRBD1 (6 bases). V was pared by 5 bases and J by 4 bases, with 14 bases between. The CDR3 is 14 amino acids. The germline V gene has CDR1 MNHEY and CDR2 SVGAGI.

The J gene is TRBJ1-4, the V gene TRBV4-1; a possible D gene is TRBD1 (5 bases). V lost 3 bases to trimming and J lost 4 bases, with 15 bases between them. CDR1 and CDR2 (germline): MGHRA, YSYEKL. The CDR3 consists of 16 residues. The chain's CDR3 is CASSHKTGRSNEKLFF. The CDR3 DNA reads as TGCGCCAGCAGCCACAAGACGGGACGGAGTAATGAAAAACTGTTTTTT.

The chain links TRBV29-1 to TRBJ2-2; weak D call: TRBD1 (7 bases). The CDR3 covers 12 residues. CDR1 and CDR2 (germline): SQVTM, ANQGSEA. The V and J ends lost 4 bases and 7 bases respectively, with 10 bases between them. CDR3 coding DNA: TGCAGCGTTGGGCAGGGGGGCGGGGAGCTGTTTTTT. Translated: CSVGQGGGELFF.

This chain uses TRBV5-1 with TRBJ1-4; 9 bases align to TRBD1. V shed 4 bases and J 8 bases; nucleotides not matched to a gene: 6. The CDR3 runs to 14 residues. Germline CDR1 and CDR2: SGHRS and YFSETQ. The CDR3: CASSRDRASEKLFF. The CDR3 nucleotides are TGCGCCAGCAGCCGGGACAGGGCGTCCGAAAAACTGTTTTTT.

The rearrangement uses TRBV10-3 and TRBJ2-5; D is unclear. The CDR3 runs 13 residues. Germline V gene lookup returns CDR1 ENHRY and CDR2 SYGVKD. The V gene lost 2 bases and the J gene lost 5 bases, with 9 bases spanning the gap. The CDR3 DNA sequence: TGTGCCATCAGTGAGGGTATCAAGGAGACCCAGTACTTC. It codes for CAISEGIKETQYF.

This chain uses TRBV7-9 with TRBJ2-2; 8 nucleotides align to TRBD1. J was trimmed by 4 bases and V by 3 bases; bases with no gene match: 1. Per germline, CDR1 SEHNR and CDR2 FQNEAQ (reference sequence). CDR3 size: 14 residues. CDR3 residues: CASSLDRVTGELFF. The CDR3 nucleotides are TGTGCCAGCAGCTTGGACAGGGTCACCGGGGAGCTGTTTTTT.

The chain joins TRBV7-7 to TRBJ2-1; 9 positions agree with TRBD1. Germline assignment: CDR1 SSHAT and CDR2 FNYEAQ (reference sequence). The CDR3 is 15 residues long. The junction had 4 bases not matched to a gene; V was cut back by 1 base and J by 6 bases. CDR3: CASSLGGTGSNEQFF. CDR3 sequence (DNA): TGTGCCAGCAGCTTAGGTGGGACAGGGTCCAATGAGCAGTTCTTC.

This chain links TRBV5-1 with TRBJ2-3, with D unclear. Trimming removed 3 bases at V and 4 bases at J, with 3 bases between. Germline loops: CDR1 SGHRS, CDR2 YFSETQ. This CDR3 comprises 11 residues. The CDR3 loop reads CASSWSDTQYF. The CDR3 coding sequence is TGCGCCAGCAGCTGGTCAGATACGCAGTATTTT.

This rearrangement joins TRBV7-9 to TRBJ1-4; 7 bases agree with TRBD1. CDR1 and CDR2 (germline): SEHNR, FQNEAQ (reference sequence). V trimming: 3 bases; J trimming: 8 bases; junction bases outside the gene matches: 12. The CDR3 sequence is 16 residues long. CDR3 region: CASSFRRVGGGEKLFF. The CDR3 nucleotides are TGTGCCAGCAGCTTTCGCAGGGTTGGAGGGGGCGAAAAACTGTTTTTT.

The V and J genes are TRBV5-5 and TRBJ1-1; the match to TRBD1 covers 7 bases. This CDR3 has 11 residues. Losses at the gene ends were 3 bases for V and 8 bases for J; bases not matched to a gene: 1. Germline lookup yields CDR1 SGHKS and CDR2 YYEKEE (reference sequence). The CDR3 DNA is TGTGCCAGCAGCTCGGACAGGGAAGCTTTCTTT. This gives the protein CASSSDREAFF.

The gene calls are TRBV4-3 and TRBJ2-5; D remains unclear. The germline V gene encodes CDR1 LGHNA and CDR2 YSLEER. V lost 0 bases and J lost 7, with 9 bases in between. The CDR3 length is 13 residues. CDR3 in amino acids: CASSQDLGWTQYF. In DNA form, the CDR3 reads TGCGCCAGCAGCCAAGATCTGGGATGGACCCAGTACTTC.

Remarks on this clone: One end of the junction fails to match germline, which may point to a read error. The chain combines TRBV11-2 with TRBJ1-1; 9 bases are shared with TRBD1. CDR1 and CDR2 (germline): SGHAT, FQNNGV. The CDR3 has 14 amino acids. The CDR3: CASRVQGAGTETFF. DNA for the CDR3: TGTGCCAGCAGGGTACAGGGGGCAGGGACTGAAACTTTCTTT.

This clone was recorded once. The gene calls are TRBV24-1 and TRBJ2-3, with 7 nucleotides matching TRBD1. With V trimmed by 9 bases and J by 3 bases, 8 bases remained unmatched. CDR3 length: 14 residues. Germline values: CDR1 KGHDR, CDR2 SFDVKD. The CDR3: CATGSGQTTDTQYF. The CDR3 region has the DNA TGTGCCACCGGATCGGGACAGACAACAGATACGCAGTATTTT.